This is a list of T cell receptor beta chains from one sample in a study of Ad26.COV2.S vaccination and SARS-CoV-2 variants. Measured with immunoSEQ multiplex PCR; TCRdb has only the in-frame clones, and not every one. The table has 400,000 to 500,000 clones, 75% to 90% seen once. This sample comprised peripheral blood, obtained in a trial of Ad26.COV2.S vaccine versus placebo. These receptors were obtained from a person between 18 and 59 years old who received the Ad26.COV2.S COVID-19 vaccine or a placebo. CDR3s include the opening cysteine and the closing phenylalanine or tryptophan. Fields, in order: J gene, V gene, CDR3 protein.

>TRBJ1-4|TRBV7-2
CASSLVGSLNEKLFF
>TRBJ2-3|TRBV5-4
CASSVGHEDTQYF
>TRBJ2-5|TRBV11-3
CASSLFSGQETQYF
>TRBJ1-2|TRBV20-1
CSASPRGYTF
>TRBJ1-5|TRBV2
CASSGLLVKPQHF
>TRBJ2-5|TRBV2
CASSDFWGTQYF
>TRBJ1-2|TRBV5-1
CASSWTGENYGYTF
>TRBJ1-4|TRBV5-1
CASSPEGIATNEKLFF
>TRBJ2-4|TRBV7-9
CASSPPRLAKNIQYF
>TRBJ1-4|TRBV10-3
CAISRDPSNEKLFF
>TRBJ2-7|TRBV7-9
CASSLAVRGTYEQYF
>TRBJ1-2|TRBV6-2/TRBV6-3
CASSYRTPPGYTF
>TRBJ1-1|TRBV28
CASRGGGTEAFF
>TRBJ2-2|TRBV19
CASTQAGNRDSGELFF
>TRBJ1-5|TRBV6-2/TRBV6-3
CASSYGMGPQHF
>TRBJ2-5|TRBV5-4
CASSNDRETQYF